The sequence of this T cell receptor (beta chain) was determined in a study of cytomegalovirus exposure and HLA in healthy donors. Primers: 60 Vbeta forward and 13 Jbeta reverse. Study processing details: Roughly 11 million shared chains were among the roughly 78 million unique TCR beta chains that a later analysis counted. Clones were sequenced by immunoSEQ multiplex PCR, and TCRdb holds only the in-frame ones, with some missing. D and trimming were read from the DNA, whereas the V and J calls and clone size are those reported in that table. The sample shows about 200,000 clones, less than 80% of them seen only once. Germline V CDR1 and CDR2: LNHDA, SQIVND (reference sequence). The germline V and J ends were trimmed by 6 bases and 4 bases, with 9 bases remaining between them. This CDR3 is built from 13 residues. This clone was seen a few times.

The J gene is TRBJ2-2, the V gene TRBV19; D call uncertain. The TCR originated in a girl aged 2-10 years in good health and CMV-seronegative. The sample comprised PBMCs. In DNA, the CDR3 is TGTGCCAGTAGCCTACAGATCACCGGGGAGCTGTTTTTT. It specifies CASSLQITGELFF.